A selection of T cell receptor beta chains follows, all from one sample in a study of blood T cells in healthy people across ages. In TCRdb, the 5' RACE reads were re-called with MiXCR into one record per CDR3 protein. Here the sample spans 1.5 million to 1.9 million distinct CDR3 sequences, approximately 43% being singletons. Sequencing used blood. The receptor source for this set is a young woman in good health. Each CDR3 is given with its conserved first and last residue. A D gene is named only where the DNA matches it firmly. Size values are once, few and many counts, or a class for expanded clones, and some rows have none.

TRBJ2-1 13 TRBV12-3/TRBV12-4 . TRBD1 CATVDRGRVEQFF TGTGCCACCGTGGACAGGGGGCGGGTTGAGCAGTTCTTC
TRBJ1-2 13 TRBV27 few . CASSLYSGGSYTF TGTGCCAGCAGTTTATACTCCGGGGGTAGCTACACCTTC
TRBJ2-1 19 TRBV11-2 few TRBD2 CASSLDQAGGLGSYNEQFF TGTGCCAGCAGCTTAGATCAAGCGGGGGGCCTAGGCTCCTACAATGAGCAGTTCTTC
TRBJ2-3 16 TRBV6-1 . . CASSAARGRGGDTQYF TGTGCCAGCAGTGCGGCACGGGGGAGAGGGGGAGATACGCAGTATTTT
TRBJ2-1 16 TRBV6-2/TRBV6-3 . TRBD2 CASRWGTSSNKNEQFF TGTGCCAGCAGGTGGGGGACTAGTTCAAACAAGAATGAGCAGTTCTTC
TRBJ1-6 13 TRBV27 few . CASSFRDTRPLHF TGTGCCAGCAGTTTCCGGGACACCCGCCCCCTCCACTTT
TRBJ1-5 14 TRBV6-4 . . CASSEVQGQQPQHF TGTGCCAGCAGTGAGGTACAGGGACAACAGCCCCAGCATTTT
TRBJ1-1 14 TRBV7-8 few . CASSSRWLGTEAFF TGTGCCAGCAGCTCCCGTTGGCTTGGCACTGAAGCTTTCTTT
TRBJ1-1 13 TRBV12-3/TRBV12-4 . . CASSPQRGTEAFF TGTGCCAGCAGTCCGCAACGGGGGACTGAAGCTTTCTTT
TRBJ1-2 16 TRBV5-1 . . CASSRAGTPNNYGYTF TGCGCCAGCAGCCGGGCCGGGACTCCTAATAACTATGGCTACACCTTC
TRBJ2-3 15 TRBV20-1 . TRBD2 CSARSRRGVTDTQYF TGCAGTGCTAGATCGAGGCGGGGGGTCACAGATACGCAGTATTTT
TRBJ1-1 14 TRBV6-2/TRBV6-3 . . CASSSRQIHTEAFF TGTGCCAGCAGCTCAAGACAGATTCACACTGAAGCTTTCTTT
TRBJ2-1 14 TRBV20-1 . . CSASAVGSYNEQFF TGCAGTGCTTCGGCGGTAGGCTCCTACAATGAGCAGTTCTTC
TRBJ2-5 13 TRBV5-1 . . CASSRTPQETRYF TGCGCCAGCAGCAGGACACCTCAAGAGACCCGGTACTTC
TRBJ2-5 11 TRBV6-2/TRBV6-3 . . CASSYSWTQYF TGTGCCAGCAGTTACTCGTGGACCCAGTACTTC
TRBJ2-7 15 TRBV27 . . CASSLTASSYNEQYF TGTGCCAGCAGTTTAACTGCCTCCTCCTACAATGAGCAGTACTTC
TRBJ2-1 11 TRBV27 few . CASWDGHEQFF TGTGCCAGCTGGGATGGGCATGAGCAGTTCTTC
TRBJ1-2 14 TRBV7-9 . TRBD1 CASRPTGGAYGYTF TGTGCCAGCAGGCCCACAGGGGGCGCGTATGGCTACACCTTC
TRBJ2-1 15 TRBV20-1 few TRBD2 CSAPMGLAGGREQFF TGCAGTGCTCCAATGGGACTAGCGGGGGGGCGGGAGCAGTTCTTC
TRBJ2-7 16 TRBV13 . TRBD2 CASSLAAGGPSYEQYF TGTGCCAGCAGCTTAGCAGCGGGAGGGCCAAGCTACGAGCAGTACTTC
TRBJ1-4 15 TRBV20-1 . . CSVNGRRPIGEKLFF TGCAGCGTTAACGGAAGACGACCGATCGGGGAAAAACTGTTTTTT
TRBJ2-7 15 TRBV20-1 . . CSARAGLWTSYEQYF TGCAGTGCTAGAGCTGGCCTTTGGACCTCCTACGAGCAGTACTTC
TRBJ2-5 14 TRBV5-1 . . CASTVDSWGETQYF TGCGCCAGCACAGTGGACTCCTGGGGAGAGACCCAGTACTTC
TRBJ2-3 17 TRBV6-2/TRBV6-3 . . CASSYSVVELPTDTQYF TGTGCCAGCAGTTACTCGGTGGTGGAGCTCCCCACAGATACGCAGTATTTT
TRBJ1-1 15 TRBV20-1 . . CSARDLRGMNTEAFF TGCAGTGCTAGAGATCTTCGGGGAATGAACACTGAAGCTTTCTTT
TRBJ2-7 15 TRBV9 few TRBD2 CASSEGSTSIHEQYF TGTGCCAGCAGCGAGGGGTCGACTAGCATACACGAGCAGTACTTC
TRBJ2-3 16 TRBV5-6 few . CASSLVGAISTDTQYF TGTGCCAGCAGCTTGGTGGGGGCCATCAGCACAGATACGCAGTATTTT
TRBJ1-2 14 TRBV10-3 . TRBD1 CAISQQQGDYGYTF TGTGCCATCAGTCAACAGCAGGGGGACTATGGCTACACCTTC
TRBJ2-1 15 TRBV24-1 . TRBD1 CATSDGTGGDNEQFF TGTGCCACCAGTGACGGGACAGGAGGGGACAATGAGCAGTTCTTC
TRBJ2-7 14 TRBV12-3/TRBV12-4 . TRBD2 CASRQAGGYNEQYF TGTGCCAGCCGGCAGGCGGGGGGATACAATGAGCAGTACTTC
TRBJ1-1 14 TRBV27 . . CASSSRPGNLEAFF TGTGCCAGCAGTTCGCGTCCGGGGAATCTTGAAGCTTTCTTT
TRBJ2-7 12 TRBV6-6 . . CASRYQGSEQYF TGTGCCAGCAGGTACCAAGGGAGTGAGCAGTACTTC
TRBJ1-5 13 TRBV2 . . CASGTHSNQPQHF TGTGCCAGCGGGACTCATAGCAATCAGCCCCAGCATTTT
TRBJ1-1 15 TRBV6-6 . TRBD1 CASSYQGASGAEAFF TGTGCCAGCAGTTATCAGGGGGCAAGTGGGGCTGAAGCTTTCTTT
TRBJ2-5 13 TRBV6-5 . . CASSYGGVETQYF TGTGCCAGCAGTTACGGAGGGGTCGAGACCCAGTACTTC
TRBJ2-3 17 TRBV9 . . CASSVATGQEGTDTQYF TGTGCCAGCAGCGTAGCTACGGGGCAGGAGGGGACAGATACGCAGTATTTT
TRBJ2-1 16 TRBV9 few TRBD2 CASSTRTSETYNEQFF TGTGCCAGCAGCACCCGGACTAGCGAAACCTACAATGAGCAGTTCTTC
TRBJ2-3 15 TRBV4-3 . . CASSLTPGVADTQYF TGCGCCAGCAGCCTCACCCCGGGCGTGGCAGATACGCAGTATTTT
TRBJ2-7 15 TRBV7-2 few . CASSQDTIEAYEQYF TGTGCCAGCAGCCAAGACACAATAGAGGCGTACGAGCAGTACTTC
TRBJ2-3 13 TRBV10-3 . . CATSDTGTDTQYF TGTGCCACCAGTGATACAGGAACAGATACGCAGTATTTT
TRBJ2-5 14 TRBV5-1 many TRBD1 CASSLRQGEETQYF TGCGCCAGCAGCCTAAGACAGGGGGAAGAGACCCAGTACTTC
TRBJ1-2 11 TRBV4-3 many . CASSPYGGYTF TGCGCCAGCAGTCCATACGGAGGCTACACCTTC
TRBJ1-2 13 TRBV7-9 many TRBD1 CASSLTGGYGYTF TGTGCCAGCAGCTTGACAGGGGGCTATGGCTACACCTTC
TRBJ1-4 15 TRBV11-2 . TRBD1 CASRSPGQKNEKLFF TGTGCCAGCAGATCACCGGGACAGAAGAATGAAAAACTGTTTTTT
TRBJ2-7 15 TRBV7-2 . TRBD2 CASSPSSGSWHEQYF TGTGCCAGCAGCCCCTCGAGCGGGAGTTGGCACGAGCAGTACTTC
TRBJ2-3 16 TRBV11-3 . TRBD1 CASSLDSRGLGDTQYF TGTGCCAGCAGCTTAGATTCCAGGGGGCTTGGAGATACGCAGTATTTT
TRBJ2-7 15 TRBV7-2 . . CASNPLAGMTYEQYF TGTGCCAGCAACCCTCTTGCCGGGATGACCTACGAGCAGTACTTC